This is a list of T cell receptor beta chains from one sample in a study of glioma-infiltrating T cells after dendritic cell vaccination. The protocol was immunoSEQ multiplex PCR, while the TCRdb copy is restricted to in-frame clones and leaves out a portion. The profile shows more than 20,000 clones, 79% of them singletons. The source material was blood, sampled before dendritic cell vaccination. The receptors stem from a human donor with glioblastoma. Each CDR3 is given without its conserved first and last residue.

J gene: TRBJ1-1; V gene: TRBV9; CDR3 protein: ASRGDREAEAF
J gene: TRBJ2-1; V gene: TRBV19; CDR3 protein: ASKKVPSYNEQF
J gene: TRBJ2-7; V gene: TRBV11-2; CDR3 protein: ASSSPGSYEQY
J gene: TRBJ1-6; V gene: TRBV4-1; CDR3 protein: ASSQVGASKPLH
J gene: TRBJ2-1; V gene: TRBV5-5; CDR3 protein: ASSLESSYNEQF
J gene: TRBJ1-5; V gene: TRBV5-6; CDR3 protein: ASSLGSAGKSQPQH
J gene: TRBJ2-7; V gene: TRBV6-6; CDR3 protein: ASSPPTSGSYEQY
J gene: TRBJ1-2; V gene: TRBV18; CDR3 protein: ASSPWDRGNYGYT
J gene: TRBJ1-5; V gene: TRBV2; CDR3 protein: ASNEGISNQPQH
J gene: TRBJ1-2; V gene: TRBV27; CDR3 protein: ASSFLQGDGYGYT
J gene: TRBJ1-1; V gene: TRBV7-2; CDR3 protein: ASSLRENTEAF
J gene: TRBJ2-2; V gene: TRBV6-5; CDR3 protein: ASSRTSGSWELF
J gene: TRBJ2-1; V gene: TRBV13; CDR3 protein: ASSLWTSGRPNEQF
J gene: TRBJ1-1; V gene: TRBV19; CDR3 protein: ASSIGGGTEAF
J gene: TRBJ2-2; V gene: TRBV9; CDR3 protein: ASSVDPNRGNTGELF
J gene: TRBJ2-4; V gene: TRBV19; CDR3 protein: ATLGGVAKNIQY
J gene: TRBJ2-3; V gene: TRBV19; CDR3 protein: ASNGLAADTQY
J gene: TRBJ2-7; V gene: TRBV7-6; CDR3 protein: ASSLAENSYEQY
J gene: TRBJ1-1; V gene: TRBV10-3; CDR3 protein: AISPQGAGTEAF
J gene: TRBJ1-1; V gene: TRBV19; CDR3 protein: ASSMGLGNTEAF
J gene: TRBJ1-5; V gene: TRBV9; CDR3 protein: ASSVAGWRDQPQH
J gene: TRBJ2-5; V gene: TRBV6-1; CDR3 protein: ASRRGGIQETQY
J gene: TRBJ2-3; V gene: TRBV7-8; CDR3 protein: ASSLAGGPPTQY
J gene: TRBJ1-1; V gene: TRBV5-4; CDR3 protein: ASSLIPGGRNTEAF
J gene: TRBJ2-5; V gene: TRBV5-4; CDR3 protein: ASSLRPGTSLGQTQY
J gene: TRBJ1-2; V gene: TRBV27; CDR3 protein: ASSIGTGRPNYGYT
J gene: TRBJ2-7; V gene: TRBV27; CDR3 protein: ASSLRREWYEQY
J gene: TRBJ2-7; V gene: TRBV27; CDR3 protein: ASRDRGDVYEQY
J gene: TRBJ2-7; V gene: TRBV4-1; CDR3 protein: ASSQNRGPYEQY
J gene: TRBJ1-1; V gene: TRBV7-3; CDR3 protein: ASSLIGTGPAPEAF
J gene: TRBJ2-1; V gene: TRBV6-6; CDR3 protein: ASSAMTDEQF
J gene: TRBJ1-4; V gene: TRBV7-9; CDR3 protein: ASSLEGRYEKLF
J gene: TRBJ2-2; V gene: TRBV5-1; CDR3 protein: ASSLLGAGDSGELF
J gene: TRBJ2-7; V gene: TRBV28; CDR3 protein: ASRLAGSPGEQY
J gene: TRBJ2-3; V gene: TRBV5-4; CDR3 protein: ASSIGSAYTDTQY
J gene: TRBJ1-2; V gene: TRBV7-3; CDR3 protein: ASSTHLGAQGYT
J gene: TRBJ2-5; V gene: TRBV4-2; CDR3 protein: ASSPVAGDGAQY
J gene: TRBJ1-4; V gene: TRBV19; CDR3 protein: ASSIGTGWNEKLF
J gene: TRBJ2-2; V gene: TRBV11-2; CDR3 protein: ASSLVRSNTGELF
J gene: TRBJ2-5; V gene: TRBV28; CDR3 protein: ASEGQRETQY
J gene: TRBJ1-6; V gene: TRBV6-5; CDR3 protein: ASSDDSYNSPLH
J gene: TRBJ1-1; V gene: TRBV11-1; CDR3 protein: ASSLEGAHEAF
J gene: TRBJ1-5; V gene: TRBV5-6; CDR3 protein: ASSLTGQGFSQPQH
J gene: TRBJ2-6; V gene: TRBV30; CDR3 protein: AWGTGEGSGANVLT
J gene: TRBJ2-1; V gene: TRBV13; CDR3 protein: ASMPGTSGAVGDEQF
J gene: TRBJ2-5; V gene: TRBV19; CDR3 protein: ASSTGTGQQETQY
J gene: TRBJ2-2; V gene: TRBV7-9; CDR3 protein: ASRGMRREGTGELF
J gene: TRBJ1-5; V gene: TRBV29-1; CDR3 protein: SVRQGEQPQH
J gene: TRBJ2-7; V gene: TRBV5-5; CDR3 protein: ASSLVGGSRYEQY
J gene: TRBJ2-2; V gene: TRBV7-2; CDR3 protein: ASSLTAGSGELF
J gene: TRBJ1-4; V gene: TRBV6-1; CDR3 protein: ASRHGTGVEKLF
J gene: TRBJ1-1; V gene: TRBV2; CDR3 protein: ASTILGGGPGTEAF
J gene: TRBJ2-7; V gene: TRBV9; CDR3 protein: ASSVADSGTYEQY
J gene: TRBJ1-3; V gene: TRBV18; CDR3 protein: ASSPETGNTIY
J gene: TRBJ2-1; V gene: TRBV2; CDR3 protein: ASSTSGSSPRQF